The 30 T cell receptor beta chains below were found in one sample sequenced in a study of blood T cells in healthy people across ages. A sample-barcoded 5' primer and a J-beta primer mix were used in a second PCR of about 6 to 12 cycles. TCRdb reprocessed the 5' RACE reads via MiXCR and lists one record per CDR3 protein. The profile covers 800,000 to 900,000 distinct CDR3 sequences, with approximately 67% appearing a single time and about 30% taken by the ten largest. Material for sequencing was blood. These receptors all stem from a man aged 30 to 39 in good health.

This clonotype has only one observation. The chain couples TRBV20-1 to TRBJ2-5; TRBD1 matches 8 bases. The J call may not be correct, given that the DNA end is closer to TRBJ2-7. Looked up from germline, CDR1 is DFQATT and CDR2 is SNEGSKA (reference sequence). This CDR3 is built from 13 residues. CDR3 DNA: TGCAGTGCGACAGGGGTATTAGCCTACGAGCAGTACTTC. It translates to CSATGVLAYEQYF.

The table lists this clonotype with a few counts. The chain combines TRBV5-1 with TRBJ2-7; TRBD1 matches at 10 bases. The CDR3 spans 18 residues. Unmatched junction bases numbered 13, after V lost 2 bases and J lost 2 bases. CDR1 and CDR2 from the germline V gene are SGHRS and YFSETQ. CDR3 loop: CASSLGQGEVLWAYEQYF. The DNA for the CDR3 is TGCGCCAGCAGCTTAGGACAGGGGGAAGTCTTATGGGCCTACGAGCAGTACTTC.

V and J are TRBV15 and TRBJ2-7; no firm D call. The V gene lost 0 bases and the J gene lost 4 bases, with 10 bases spanning the gap. Germline V gene sequence: CDR1 LNHNV, CDR2 YYDKDF (reference sequence). The CDR3 covers 14 residues. Here the CDR3 DNA reads TGTGCCACCAGCAGAGAACCCAATGGGTACGAGCAGTACTTC. Translated: CATSREPNGYEQYF.

CDR3 sequence reads: CASSPTGYGEQYF. CDR3 in DNA: TGTGCCAGCTCACCAACAGGCTATGGCGAGCAGTACTTC. V is TRBV18 and J is TRBJ2-7, with a weak D call TRBD1 (5 bases). The germline V gene encodes CDR1 KGHSH and CDR2 LQKENI. V was cut by 2 bases and J by 6 bases, with 11 bases left in between. This CDR3 has 13 residues.

This CDR3 reads CASSAFGRKYGYTF. The CDR3 DNA follows: TGTGCCAGCAGTGCATTTGGGAGGAAGTATGGCTACACCTTC. The chain uses TRBV25-1 and TRBJ1-2; D unresolved. V lost 4 bases to trimming and J lost 5 bases, with 14 bases between them. Germline V gene sequence: CDR1 MGHDK, CDR2 SYGVNS. This CDR3 has 14 residues.

V usage is TRBV27 and J usage is TRBJ1-4; D is perhaps TRBD1 (6 bases). The ends were cut back, 4 bases at V and 8 bases at J, with 11 bases in the middle. Germline CDR1 reads MNHEY; CDR2 reads SMNVEV (reference sequence). CDR3 length: 13 residues. The CDR3 region is CASSYREREKLFF. The CDR3 nucleotides are TGTGCCAGCAGTTACAGGGAACGGGAAAAACTGTTTTTT.

The table lists this clonotype with a count of one. Without the conserved terminal phenylalanine or tryptophan, this CDR3 likely stems from a read error. The chain joins TRBV12-3 or TRBV12-4 to TRBJ2-7; TRBD2 is a possible D gene (5 bases). This CDR3 is 13 amino acids long. The V end was cut by 0 bases, the J end by 4 bases, with 7 bases between. In DNA, the CDR3 is TGTGCCAGCAGTTTAGCGAGGGAATACGAGCAGTACCTC. It codes for CASSLAREYEQYL.

Written as DNA, the CDR3 is TGTGCCAGCAGCCGCTCTAGCGGGGGGGCCGGGAATGAGCAGTTCTTC. This gives the protein CASSRSSGGAGNEQFF. The chain employs TRBV4-2 and TRBJ2-1; the match to TRBD2 covers 12 bases. The length of the CDR3 is 16 residues. CDR1 is LGHNA and CDR2 is YNFKEQ in the germline V gene. The V gene end was trimmed by 4 bases and the J gene end by 7 bases; junction bases not matched to a gene: 8.

This clonotype was counted only a few times. The chain recombines TRBV2 with TRBJ1-2; D is possibly TRBD1 (6 bases). Trimming pared 8 bases from V and 2 bases from J, leaving 18 bases between. CDR1 is SNHLY and CDR2 is FYNNEI in the germline V gene. The CDR3 runs 15 residues. In DNA, the CDR3 is TGTGCCAGCTTCGACCCACAGGGATGGAACTATGGCTACACCTTC. Amino acids: CASFDPQGWNYGYTF. Full variable domain (outside the CDR3, taken from reference TRBV2 and TRBJ1-2): EPEVTQTPSHQVTQMGQEVILRCVPISNHLYFYWYRQILGQKVEFLVSFYNNEISEKSEIFDDQFSVERPDGSNFTLKIRSTKLEDSAMYFCASFDPQGWNYGYTFGSGTRLTVV.

V and J are TRBV6-1 and TRBJ1-3, with D perhaps TRBD1 (5 bases). The V end was cut by 7 bases, the J end by 0 bases, with 13 bases between. The CDR3 sequence is 15 residues long. Germline loops: CDR1 MNHNS, CDR2 SASEGT. CDR3 sequence: CASTQGRSSGNTIYF. DNA of the CDR3: TGTGCCAGCACCCAGGGAAGGAGCTCTGGAAACACCATATATTTT.

V usage is TRBV20-1 and J usage is TRBJ2-1; 9 nucleotides match TRBD2. V was pared by 0 bases and J by 3 bases, with 6 bases of the junction left unmatched. The CDR3 has 16 residues. Germline CDR1 is DFQATT and CDR2 is SNEGSKA (reference sequence). As DNA, the CDR3 is TGCAGTGCTAGAGATTACCCTAGCGGGGTCTACAATGAGCAGTTCTTC. It codes for CSARDYPSGVYNEQFF.

In its sample, this clonotype was seen a few times. The chain uses TRBV5-1 and TRBJ2-7, with no clear D. This CDR3 spans 16 amino acids. Germline V CDR1 and CDR2: SGHRS, YFSETQ. V shed 4 bases and J shed 0 bases, with 17 bases lying between them. The CDR3: CASSRSPDESSYEQYF. Here the CDR3 DNA reads TGCGCCAGCAGCCGCTCACCGGACGAGAGCTCCTACGAGCAGTACTTC.

V gene TRBV20-1 combines with J gene TRBJ1-2; no clear D. Trimming shortened V by 7 bases and J by 4 bases, and 10 bases separated the two germline ends. The germline gives CDR1 DFQATT, CDR2 SNEGSKA (reference sequence). This CDR3 spans 11 amino acids. The CDR3 loop reads CSGGQTYGYTF. The CDR3, as DNA: TGCAGTGGAGGGCAAACCTATGGCTACACCTTC.

The genes are TRBV5-1 and TRBJ2-1; D tentatively fits TRBD1 or TRBD2 (5 bases each). The CDR3 has 16 residues. V lost 0 bases to trimming and J lost 3 bases, with 13 bases between them. Germline V gene data show CDR1 as SGHRS and CDR2 as YFSETQ. CDR3 loop: CASSLEGRGNYNEQFF. CDR3 in DNA: TGCGCCAGCAGCTTGGAGGGACGGGGCAACTACAATGAGCAGTTCTTC.

This clonotype was observed a few times. V usage is TRBV7-2 and J usage is TRBJ2-1; 13 bases align to TRBD2. After removal of 6 bases from V and 5 bases from J, the junction contained 4 bases not matched to a gene. This CDR3 has 15 residues. CDR1 and CDR2 from the germline V gene are SGHTA and FQGNSA. CDR3 protein: CASRSGTSGNNEQFF. CDR3 coding DNA: TGTGCCAGCAGATCCGGGACTAGCGGGAACAATGAGCAGTTCTTC.

This clonotype turned up a few times. The CDR3 here is CASSRDRGREQFF. The CDR3 bases are TGTGCCAGCAGCAGGGACAGGGGGAGGGAGCAGTTCTTC. This chain links TRBV6-2 or TRBV6-3 with TRBJ2-1; TRBD1 aligns across 11 bases. The CDR3 has 13 residues. Unmatched junction bases numbered 5, after V lost 6 bases and J lost 10 bases. The germline V gene has CDR1 MNHEY and CDR2 SVGEGT.

This sequence joins TRBV5-1 and TRBJ2-7; 13 bases match TRBD2. This CDR3 region has 17 residues. V was clipped by 4 bases and J by 10 bases; unmatched bases: 17. Germline assignment: CDR1 SGHRS and CDR2 YFSETQ. The CDR3 sequence is CASSMGYTGLAGTEQYF. The CDR3 DNA reads TGCGCCAGCAGCATGGGGTATACGGGACTAGCGGGGACTGAACAGTACTTC.

This clonotype was seen more than once but under ten times. This sequence joins TRBV7-3 and TRBJ2-1; possible D gene TRBD2, 7 bases. Looked up from germline, CDR1 is SGHTA and CDR2 is FQGTGA. The CDR3 totals 15 residues. Trimming shortened V by 4 bases and J by 6 bases, and 16 bases separated the two germline ends. In DNA, the CDR3 is TGTGCCAGCAGCTCACTAGAGGGGGGGCGCAATGAGCAGTTCTTC. Amino acid sequence: CASSSLEGGRNEQFF.

The chain carries TRBV30 and TRBJ2-3; D call uncertain. Trimming pared 1 base from V and 1 base from J, leaving 12 bases between. The germline CDR1 and CDR2 sequences are GTSNPN and SVGIG (reference sequence). This CDR3 contains 15 residues. CDR3 protein: CAWSEAALGTDTQYF. In DNA form, the CDR3 reads TGTGCCTGGAGTGAGGCAGCCCTGGGCACAGATACGCAGTATTTT.

The CDR3 DNA reads as TGTGCCAGCAGTGAGACAGGGTATCCCATGAATGGCTACACCTTC. Amino acid sequence: CASSETGYPMNGYTF. The chain couples TRBV6-6 to TRBJ1-2; 7 bases line up with TRBD1. The CDR3 spans 15 residues. J was trimmed by 6 bases and V by 5 bases; bases with no gene match: 12. Germline CDR1 and CDR2: MNHNY and SVGAGI (reference sequence).

V usage is TRBV24-1 and J usage is TRBJ2-3; TRBD1 agrees at 9 bases. Germline-derived CDR1 and CDR2 are KGHDR and SFDVKD. The CDR3 extends over 18 amino acids. J was trimmed by 5 bases and V by 0 bases; bases with no gene match: 11. CDR3 in DNA: TGTGCCACCAGTGATTTGCAGGGGCCGGGACAGGGAGAAGATACGCAGTATTTT. Protein product: CATSDLQGPGQGEDTQYF.

The V gene is TRBV6-5, the J gene TRBJ2-5; 13 bases align to TRBD2. The CDR3 length is 15 residues. Trimming at V came to 5 bases and at J to 4 bases, leaving 4 bases not matched to a gene. Germline CDR1 and CDR2: MNHEY and SVGAGI. Here the CDR3 reads CASSRGLAGAETQYF. CDR3 nucleotides: TGTGCCAGCAGTCGCGGACTAGCGGGGGCAGAGACCCAGTACTTC.

This chain connects TRBV6-5 to TRBJ2-1; the match to TRBD2 covers 8 bases. CDR1 is MNHEY, CDR2 SVGAGI, per germline. The CDR3 has 14 residues. V was pared by 7 bases and J by 5 bases, with 7 bases of the junction left unmatched. DNA of the CDR3: TGTGCCAGCACCCAAGCGGGGGATCACAATGAGCAGTTCTTC. This codes for CASTQAGDHNEQFF.

This clonotype was seen a handful of times. The chain uses TRBV7-2 and TRBJ2-3; 13 bases line up with TRBD2. The CDR3 extends over 16 amino acids. With V trimmed by 5 bases and J by 7 bases, 9 bases remained unmatched. Germline V lookup: CDR1 SGHTA, CDR2 FQGNSA. DNA of the CDR3: TGTGCCAGCAGCCCCGGACTAGCGGGGGTGAGAAATACGCAGTATTTT. Translation: CASSPGLAGVRNTQYF.

The rearrangement joins TRBV2 to TRBJ1-2, with a tentative D call TRBD1 (5 bases). The CDR3 sequence is 13 residues long. Trimming took 9 bases from V and 5 from J, leaving 16 bases between them. CDR1 and CDR2 (germline): SNHLY, FYNNEI. This CDR3 is CARLSQGVYGYTF. CDR3 nucleotides: TGTGCCAGATTGTCCCAGGGAGTATATGGCTACACCTTC.

With regard to this clonotype: A much larger clone sits a single nucleotide away, making a read error possible. This sequence joins TRBV7-2 and TRBJ2-3; maybe TRBD2 (6 bases). The germline CDR1 and CDR2 sequences are SGHTA and FQGNSA. The CDR3 consists of 12 residues. CDR3 in DNA: TGTGCCAGCGGCTTGGAGGGAGATACGCAGTATTTT. It specifies CASGLEGDTQYF.

The chain is built from TRBV20-1 and TRBJ1-2; 9 bases line up with TRBD1. Trimming at V came to 6 bases and at J to 7 bases, leaving 9 bases not matched to a gene. The CDR3 runs to 13 residues. Germline V lookup: CDR1 DFQATT, CDR2 SNEGSKA (reference sequence). The CDR3 loop is CSAPADRGGGYTF. CDR3 bases: TGCAGTGCCCCGGCGGACAGGGGAGGTGGCTACACCTTC.

V usage is TRBV24-1 and J usage is TRBJ1-5; D is uncertain. Germline V lookup: CDR1 KGHDR, CDR2 SFDVKD. The CDR3 has 16 residues. V lost 3 bases and J 4 bases, leaving 15 bases between the germline ends. CDR3 in DNA: TGTGCCACCAGTGATGCCGCACTGGGGATTAATCAGCCCCAGCATTTT. This encodes CATSDAALGINQPQHF.

This clonotype was recorded once. The J gene is TRBJ2-7, the V gene TRBV20-1; maybe TRBD2 (5 bases). Trimming left V 2 bases short and J 2 bases short, with 19 bases between. Germline CDR1 reads DFQATT; CDR2 reads SNEGSKA (reference sequence). This CDR3 comprises 16 residues. CDR3 nucleotides: TGCAGTGCTAGACCCATGCGGCGGACTGTGACCTACGAGCAGTACTTC. Protein product: CSARPMRRTVTYEQYF.

The chain employs TRBV20-1 and TRBJ2-2, with D possibly TRBD2 on 5 matching bases. The CDR3 loop spans 12 amino acids. Germline V gene lookup returns CDR1 DFQATT and CDR2 SNEGSKA (reference sequence). In DNA, the CDR3 is TGCGGTGTGAGGGCGGACACCGGGGAGCTGTTTTTT. Translated: CGVRADTGELFF.